These 28 T cell receptor beta chains share one sample of origin, sequenced in a study of T cells in Graves' hyperthyroidism and ophthalmopathy. From RNA transcripts, TCR beta CDR3 regions were amplified. The HTBI primer set served for first-round RT-PCR of the TCR CDR3. TCRdb re-derived calls from the multiplex PCR reads in MiXCR, one entry per CDR3 protein. The table has approximately 640,000 distinct CDR3 sequences, roughly a sixth seen once. Sequencing was performed on blood. The receptors originated from a man aged 45 to 65 with Graves' hyperthyroidism.

Ten or more counts support this clonotype. J is TRBJ2-7 and V is TRBV6-5; 12 positions agree with TRBD2. Germline CDR1 and CDR2: MNHEY and SVGAGI. The CDR3 consists of 15 residues. Losses at the gene ends were 3 bases for V and 7 bases for J; bases not matched to a gene: 7. The CDR3 is CASSYSTSGRGEQYF. CDR3 bases: TGTGCCAGCAGTTATTCGACTAGCGGGAGAGGTGAGCAGTACTTC.

V usage is TRBV28 and J usage is TRBJ1-6, with TRBD1 matching 11 bases. J lost 9 bases, V lost 6 bases, and 10 bases had no gene match. The CDR3 extends over 16 amino acids. The V gene's germline CDR1 is MDHEN and CDR2 SYDVKM. This CDR3 is CASRPGTGGKASPLHF. CDR3 nucleotides: TGTGCCAGCAGACCCGGGACAGGGGGAAAAGCTTCACCCCTCCACTTT.

The table lists this clonotype with many counts. This chain connects TRBV28 to TRBJ2-7; D is undetermined. Germline V gene sequence: CDR1 MDHEN, CDR2 SYDVKM. V was pared by 2 bases and J by 1 base, with 12 bases between. This CDR3 has 15 amino acids. The CDR3 here is CASSLPTSFSYEQYF. Here the CDR3 DNA reads TGTGCCAGCAGTTTACCGACAAGTTTTTCCTACGAGCAGTACTTC.

This clonotype has ten or more counts. A junction end diverges from the germline sequence, so it may reflect a read error. The rearrangement uses TRBV20-1 and TRBJ2-1; 7 bases are a match to TRBD2. The germline V gene encodes CDR1 DFQATT and CDR2 SNEGSKA (reference sequence). The CDR3 covers 14 residues. CDR3 DNA sequence: TGCAGTGCAAGAGCGGGGAGCTCCTACAATGAGCAGTTCTTC. Amino acids: CSARAGSSYNEQFF.

Many counts were recorded for this clonotype. The V and J genes are TRBV5-8 and TRBJ2-7; D call uncertain. CDR1 SGHTS and CDR2 YDEGEE come from the germline V gene. The V gene lost 0 bases and the J gene lost 3 bases, with 7 bases spanning the gap. The CDR3 sequence is 13 residues long. The CDR3 sequence is CASSLVHLYEQYF. CDR3 DNA: TGTGCCAGCAGCTTGGTACACCTCTACGAGCAGTACTTC.

This clonotype came up many times. The chain combines TRBV7-8 with TRBJ2-3; no reliable D call. From germline, CDR1 is SGHVS and CDR2 FQNEAQ. This CDR3 contains 13 residues. V was cut by 1 base and J by 2 bases, with 4 bases left in between. The CDR3 DNA is TGTGCCAGCAGCTTAGACTTCACAGATACGCAGTATTTT. Translating it yields CASSLDFTDTQYF. Full variable domain (rest looked up from reference TRBV7-8 and TRBJ2-3): GAGVSQSPRYKVAKRGQDVALRCDPISGHVSLFWYQQALGQGPEFLTYFQNEAQLDKSGLPSDRFFAERPEGSVSTLKIQRTQQEDSAVYLCASSLDFTDTQYFGPGTRLTVL.

The chain is built from TRBV4-3 and TRBJ1-5; 9 bases align to TRBD1. V lost 1 base to trimming and J lost 6 bases; unmatched junction nucleotides: 7. This CDR3 is 16 amino acids long. Germline lookup yields CDR1 LGHNA and CDR2 YSLEER. The CDR3 DNA sequence: TGCGCCAGCAGCCAAGGAAACAGGGGGCTGGGTCAGCCCCAGCATTTT. This gives the protein CASSQGNRGLGQPQHF.

The genes are TRBV6-1 and TRBJ1-1; TRBD1 matches at 8 bases. J was trimmed by 3 bases and V by 1 base; bases with no gene match: 4. CDR1 and CDR2 (germline): MNHNS, SASEGT. The CDR3 extends over 15 amino acids. DNA for the CDR3: TGTGCCAGCAGTGAAGGGACAGGGTGGCACACTGAAGCTTTCTTT. It yields the protein CASSEGTGWHTEAFF.

This clonotype was seen at least ten times. This rearrangement joins TRBV28 to TRBJ2-7; maybe TRBD1 (6 bases). The CDR3 covers 15 residues. V was clipped by 6 bases and J by 1 base, with 16 bases between them. Germline V gene data show CDR1 as MDHEN and CDR2 as SYDVKM. CDR3 amino acids: CASRGASDSSYEQYF. The DNA of the CDR3 is TGTGCCAGCAGGGGGGCCTCGGATAGTTCCTACGAGCAGTACTTC.

This clonotype has ten or more counts. The V gene is TRBV27, the J gene TRBJ2-1; weak D call: TRBD1 (6 bases). V gave up 8 bases and J gave up 2 bases, with 16 bases separating them. Germline V lookup: CDR1 MNHEY, CDR2 SMNVEV (reference sequence). The CDR3 totals 15 residues. The CDR3 region is CASRNDWGPYNEQFF. The CDR3 DNA reads as TGTGCCAGCCGGAACGACTGGGGGCCCTACAATGAGCAGTTCTTC.

There are a few counts of this clonotype. The J gene is TRBJ2-3, the V gene TRBV30; D unresolved. The V gene's germline CDR1 is GTSNPN and CDR2 SVGIG (reference sequence). There are 12 residues in the CDR3. Trimming removed 5 bases at V and 4 bases at J, with 10 bases between. CDR3 in amino acids: CAWERTADTQYF. For the CDR3, the DNA is TGTGCCTGGGAACGGACCGCAGATACGCAGTATTTT.

This clonotype showed up many times. This chain uses TRBV29-1 with TRBJ2-1, with TRBD1 matching over 9 bases. The CDR3 runs to 13 residues. Losses at the gene ends were 5 bases for V and 2 bases for J; bases not matched to a gene: 1. CDR1 and CDR2 (germline): SQVTM, ANQGSEA. CDR3 sequence: CSVRQGAYNEQFF. The CDR3, as DNA: TGCAGCGTTCGACAGGGGGCCTACAATGAGCAGTTCTTC.

In its sample, this clonotype was seen a few times. The chain links TRBV5-6 to TRBJ2-1, with TRBD2 matching 9 bases. Germline-derived CDR1 and CDR2 are SGHDT and YYEEEE. The CDR3 covers 24 residues. Trimming took 4 bases from V and 7 from J; bases not matched to a gene: 36. CDR3 protein: CASSPSPWDRLNPISREGLNEQFF. In nucleotides, the CDR3 is TGTGCCAGCAGCCCGAGCCCGTGGGACAGACTAAACCCTATCTCGCGGGAGGGCCTAAATGAGCAGTTCTTC.

This clonotype has a handful of counts. V and J are TRBV3-1 and TRBJ1-3; 11 nucleotides line up with TRBD1. The trim removed 6 bases at V and 7 bases at J, leaving 5 bases unmatched. The CDR3 sequence is 14 residues long. Per the germline V gene, CDR1 is LGHDT and CDR2 is YNNKEL (reference sequence). CDR3 residues: CASSSRTGGNTIYF. The CDR3 nucleotides read TGTGCCAGCAGTTCCCGGACAGGGGGCAACACCATATATTTT.

The sample holds many counts of this clonotype. The genes are TRBV27 and TRBJ1-4, with D possibly TRBD1 on 5 matching bases. CDR1 is MNHEY, CDR2 SMNVEV, per germline (reference sequence). This CDR3 contains 16 residues. Trimming shortened V by 5 bases and J by 3 bases, and 16 bases separated the two germline ends. The CDR3 DNA sequence: TGTGCCAGCAGTGTTAATTTCGGGGCGCCTAATGAAAAACTGTTTTTT. Translation: CASSVNFGAPNEKLFF.

This clonotype was detected many times. The chain links TRBV12-3 or TRBV12-4 to TRBJ1-3; tentative D call: TRBD1 (5 bases). Trimming pared 3 bases from V and 2 bases from J, leaving 8 bases between. The CDR3 sequence is 14 residues long. CDR3 protein: CASSFQGPGNTIYF. CDR3 nucleotides: TGTGCCAGCAGTTTCCAGGGACCTGGAAACACCATATATTTT.

The chain is built from TRBV7-9 and TRBJ1-6; D is ambiguous. The CDR3 spans 15 residues. V lost 6 bases, J lost 6 bases, and 15 bases lay in between. Germline lookup yields CDR1 SEHNR and CDR2 FQNEAQ (reference sequence). Here the CDR3 DNA reads TGTGCCAGCAGTCCTGTCCAGGCCCTTAATTCACCCCTCCACTTT. It translates to CASSPVQALNSPLHF.

The rearrangement uses TRBV12-5 and TRBJ2-1, with D unresolved. Deletions cut 3 bases from V and 10 bases from J, with 4 bases between. This CDR3 region has 10 residues. Germline V CDR1 and CDR2: LGHNT, FRNRAP. Written as DNA, the CDR3 is TGTGCTAGTGGTTTCCCCGAGCAGTTCTTC. This gives the protein CASGFPEQFF.

This clonotype has ten or more counts. The chain couples TRBV27 to TRBJ2-1; D is undetermined. V lost 10 bases and J 5 bases, leaving 15 bases between the germline ends. This CDR3 contains 13 residues. Germline V gene data show CDR1 as MNHEY and CDR2 as SMNVEV (reference sequence). The CDR3 reads CATKSWVNNEQFF. As DNA, the CDR3 is TGTGCCACCAAATCTTGGGTCAACAATGAGCAGTTCTTC.

This clonotype was seen repeatedly, ten times or more. The J gene is TRBJ1-2, the V gene TRBV3-1; 7 bases agree with TRBD1. The J segment lost 4 bases and the V segment lost 1 base, leaving 6 bases of the junction unmatched. The CDR3 has 15 residues. Germline V CDR1 and CDR2: LGHDT, YNNKEL (reference sequence). The CDR3 spells CASSQGQGIRYGYTF. The DNA of the CDR3 is TGTGCCAGCAGCCAAGGACAGGGAATTCGCTATGGCTACACCTTC.

This clonotype was counted many times. The V gene is TRBV5-1, the J gene TRBJ2-5; 7 nucleotides align to TRBD1. Germline lookup yields CDR1 SGHRS and CDR2 YFSETQ. V dropped 3 bases and J dropped 1; count of bases not matched to a gene: 3. CDR3 size: 14 residues. CDR3 region: CASSWDSTQETQYF. For the CDR3, the DNA is TGCGCCAGCAGCTGGGACAGCACCCAAGAGACCCAGTACTTC.

The chain has TRBV11-2 and TRBJ2-2; the D is unclear. Deletions cut 0 bases from V and 3 bases from J, with 8 bases between. This CDR3 has 15 amino acids. Germline CDR1 and CDR2: SGHAT and FQNNGV. This chain's CDR3 is CASSLDRQYTGELFF. The CDR3 nucleotides are TGTGCCAGCAGCTTAGATCGACAATACACCGGGGAGCTGTTTTTT.

This rearrangement joins TRBV5-1 to TRBJ1-3; no definite D call. The V gene lost 4 bases and the J gene lost 2 bases, with 19 bases spanning the gap. The CDR3 covers 17 residues. The germline CDR1 and CDR2 sequences are SGHRS and YFSETQ. CDR3 sequence (DNA): TGCGCCAGCAGCCCCACTGTCCTTCGCGAGGCTGGAAACACCATATATTTT. Translation gives CASSPTVLREAGNTIYF.

This clonotype was detected a few times. This chain joins TRBV6-1 and TRBJ2-5; 9 bases fit TRBD1. Per the germline V gene, CDR1 is MNHNS and CDR2 is SASEGT. Trimming cost V 6 bases and J 2 bases; bases outside gene matches: 7. There are 15 residues in the CDR3. The CDR3 nucleotides are TGTGCCAGCAGGTCGGGACAGGGTACTCAAGAGACCCAGTACTTC. It codes for CASRSGQGTQETQYF.

The chain is built from TRBV24-1 and TRBJ2-3; D is ambiguous. The CDR3 is 12 residues long. Germline lookup yields CDR1 KGHDR and CDR2 SFDVKD. The V end was cut by 1 base, the J end by 12 bases, with 10 bases between. The CDR3 loop is CATSDFRPRQYF. The CDR3, as DNA: TGTGCCACCAGTGATTTTAGGCCCCGCCAGTATTTT.

The sample holds many counts of this clonotype. The V and J genes are TRBV27 and TRBJ1-2, with D maybe TRBD1 (6 bases). CDR1 and CDR2 from the germline V gene are MNHEY and SMNVEV (reference sequence). V was trimmed by 3 bases and J by 4 bases, leaving 9 bases between them. The CDR3 runs 13 residues. CDR3 amino acids: CASSFGGFYGYTF. The CDR3 DNA reads TGTGCCAGCAGTTTCGGGGGCTTCTATGGCTACACCTTC.

This clonotype was detected ten times or more. The chain recombines TRBV24-1 with TRBJ1-2; D gene ambiguous. In germline, CDR1 is KGHDR, CDR2 SFDVKD. The V end was cut by 7 bases, the J end by 3 bases, with 5 bases between. The CDR3 is 11 residues long. CDR3 region: CATSQDYGYTF. CDR3 nucleotides: TGTGCCACCAGCCAGGACTATGGCTACACCTTC.

J is TRBJ1-1 and V is TRBV29-1; TRBD1 is a possible D gene (6 bases). The CDR3 spans 12 residues. The V end lost 6 bases, the J end lost 2 bases, and 10 bases lay between the germline ends. CDR1 SQVTM and CDR2 ANQGSEA come from the germline V gene. The CDR3 DNA reads TGCAGCGTGACGACAGGTAACACTGAAGCTTTCTTT. Its translation is CSVTTGNTEAFF.